This T cell receptor (beta chain) emerged from a study of blood T cell repertoires in COVID-19. The wider study: Donors in the United States, Italy and Spain gave samples during acute or convalescent COVID-19.

To note about this clone: Other DNA sequences in this specimen translate into the identical CDR3.

Trimming took 1 base from V and 2 from J, leaving 9 bases between them. The CDR3 extends over 14 amino acids. Germline CDR1 is SGHAT and CDR2 is FQNNGV. In the original analysis: The authors estimated nucleated cell counts from reference gene primer amplification. Profiled with immunoSEQ multiplex PCR; TCRdb holds only in-frame clones, not every one. The V and J calls and the clone size are those of that table, but D and trimming were determined from the DNA. The repertoire holds roughly 170,000 clones, with roughly 80% as singletons. The chain recombines TRBV11-2 with TRBJ2-7; TRBD1 might be the D (6 bases). The sample comprised peripheral blood. The origin of this receptor is a human donor in a cohort sampled during active COVID-19. The CDR3 protein is CASSLGGGTYEQYF. For the CDR3, the DNA is TGTGCCAGCAGCTTAGGAGGGGGAACCTACGAGCAGTACTTC.